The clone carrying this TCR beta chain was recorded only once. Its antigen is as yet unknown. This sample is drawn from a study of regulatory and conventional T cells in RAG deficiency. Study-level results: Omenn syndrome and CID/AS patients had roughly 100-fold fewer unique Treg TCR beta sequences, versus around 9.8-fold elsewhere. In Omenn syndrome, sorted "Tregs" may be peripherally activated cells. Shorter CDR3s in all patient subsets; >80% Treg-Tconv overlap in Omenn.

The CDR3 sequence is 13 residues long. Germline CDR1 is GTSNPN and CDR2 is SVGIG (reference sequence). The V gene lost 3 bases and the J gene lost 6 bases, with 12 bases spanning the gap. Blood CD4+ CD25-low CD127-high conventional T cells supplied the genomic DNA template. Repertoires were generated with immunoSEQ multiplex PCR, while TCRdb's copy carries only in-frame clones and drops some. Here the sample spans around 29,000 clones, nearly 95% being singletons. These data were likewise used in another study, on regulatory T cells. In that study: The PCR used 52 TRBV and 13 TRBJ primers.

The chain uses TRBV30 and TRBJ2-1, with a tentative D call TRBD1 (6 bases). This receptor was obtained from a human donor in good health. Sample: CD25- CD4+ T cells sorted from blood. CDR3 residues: CAWRTGQFNEQFF. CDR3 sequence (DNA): TGTGCCTGGAGAACTGGACAGTTCAATGAGCAGTTCTTC.